A selection of T cell receptor beta chains follows, all from one sample in a study of chemoradiotherapy in HPV16-positive cancers. Clones were sequenced by immunoSEQ multiplex PCR, and TCRdb holds only the in-frame ones, with some missing. The sample lists about 35,000 clones; around three quarters were seen once. Sequenced here: blood, sampled from a patient who underwent chemoradiotherapy. These receptors all stem from a human donor with HPV-associated anogenital cancer. Each CDR3 is given with its conserved first and last residue. A D gene is named only where the DNA matches it firmly. The listing skips clone size in some rows; elsewhere it reads once, few, many or a size class.

clone_size	j_call	v_call	d_call	cdr3_aa	cdr3_nt
-	TRBJ2-5	TRBV20-1	-	CSASLETQYF	TGCAGTGCTAGTCTGGAGACCCAGTACTTC
-	TRBJ1-6	TRBV4-3	-	CASSQGTPSRSPLHF	TGCGCCAGCAGCCAAGGAACCCCGAGTCGTTCACCCCTCCACTTT
-	TRBJ2-3	TRBV5-1	-	CASSMGSTDTQYF	TGCGCCAGCAGCATGGGGTCCACAGATACGCAGTATTTT
-	TRBJ2-1	TRBV7-6	TRBD1	CASSLAIKTGGPNEQFF	TGTGCCAGCAGCTTAGCGATAAAAACAGGGGGTCCCAATGAGCAGTTCTTC
-	TRBJ2-1	TRBV2	TRBD2	CASRTTSGGTNEQFF	TGTGCCAGCAGGACTACTAGCGGGGGGACCAATGAGCAGTTCTTC
few	TRBJ1-3	TRBV6-5	-	CASSYEPYSGNTIYF	TGTGCCAGCAGTTATGAGCCCTACTCTGGAAACACCATATATTTT
-	TRBJ2-5	TRBV7-2	-	CASSLGTAQETQYF	TGTGCCAGCAGCCTGGGGACTGCCCAAGAGACCCAGTACTTC
-	TRBJ1-4	TRBV6-6	-	CASSYSQSPNEKLFF	TGTGCCAGCAGTTACTCGCAGTCCCCCAATGAAAAACTGTTTTTT
-	TRBJ1-2	TRBV6-5	TRBD1	CASSGRGRGYTF	TGTGCCAGCAGCGGCAGGGGGCGTGGCTACACCTTC
-	TRBJ1-2	TRBV7-3	-	CASSKQALQGGYTF	TGTGCCAGCAGTAAACAGGCGCTTCAGGGGGGCTACACCTTC
-	TRBJ1-1	TRBV4-3	TRBD1	CASSQDRGLRQEAFF	TGCGCCAGCAGCCAAGACAGGGGGCTTCGCCAGGAAGCTTTCTTT
once	TRBJ1-1	TRBV7-6	TRBD1	CASSLEGDSVNTEAFF	TGTGCCAGCAGCCTTGAGGGGGACAGCGTTAACACTGAAGCTTTCTTT